The rows below give T cell receptor beta chains drawn from one sample of a study of Graves' ophthalmopathy and Graves' hyperthyroidism. Via MiXCR, TCRdb re-called the multiplex PCR reads, giving one row per CDR3 protein. Of about 1.1 million distinct CDR3 sequences in the sample, 36% are singletons; the top ten hold around 10%. Sequencing used peripheral blood or thyroid tissue (not recorded which). The receptors here all came from an adult man with Graves' hyperthyroidism. CDR3s include the opening cysteine and the closing phenylalanine or tryptophan. The D gene is left open where the match is weak. Clone sizes are given selectively: once, few, many, or a class where the clone is expanded.

J: TRBJ2-7; V: TRBV9; D: NA; size: many; CDR3: CASSGGSDEQYF; DNA: TGTGCCAGCAGCGGGGGATCGGACGAGCAGTACTTC
J: TRBJ1-1; V: TRBV9; D: TRBD1; size: NA; CDR3: CASSVATSTGTGNMNTEAFF; DNA: TGTGCCAGCAGCGTAGCTACGTCGACCGGGACAGGGAACATGAACACTGAAGCTTTTTTT
J: TRBJ2-5; V: TRBV6-6; D: TRBD2; size: few; CDR3: CASSYTGGEETQYF; DNA: TGTGCCAGCAGTTACACGGGAGGGGAAGAGACCCAGTACTTC
J: TRBJ1-1; V: TRBV5-1; D: TRBD1; size: many; CDR3: CASSSIQGDTEAFF; DNA: TGCGCCAGCAGCTCAATTCAGGGGGACACTGAAGCTTTCTTT
J: TRBJ2-5; V: TRBV20-1; D: NA; size: NA; CDR3: CSARDFDFQSMGTQYF; DNA: TGCAGTGCTAGAGACTTTGATTTTCAGTCCATGGGGACCCAGTACTTC
J: TRBJ2-3; V: TRBV19; D: TRBD2; size: NA; CDR3: CASSIVGSGRHTDTQYF; DNA: TGTGCCAGTAGTATAGTCGGGAGCGGGAGGCACACAGATACGCAGTATTTT
J: TRBJ1-1; V: TRBV28; D: NA; size: few; CDR3: CASSLRGDGITEAFF; DNA: TGTGCCAGCAGCTTAAGGGGGGACGGGATCACTGAAGCTTTCTTT
J: TRBJ1-6; V: TRBV20-1; D: TRBD1; size: many; CDR3: CSASRQGRWWNGSPLHF; DNA: TGCAGTGCTTCCAGACAGGGGAGGTGGTGGAACGGTTCACCCCTCCACTTT
J: TRBJ2-7; V: TRBV11-2; D: NA; size: many; CDR3: CASSLEVGSAYEQYF; DNA: TGTGCCAGCAGCTTAGAGGTAGGGTCGGCCTACGAGCAGTACTTC
J: TRBJ2-6; V: TRBV4-3; D: TRBD1; size: few; CDR3: CASSQDSGHRGSGANVLTF; DNA: TGCGCCAGCAGCCAAGATTCCGGTCACAGGGGATCTGGGGCCAACGTCCTGACTTTC
J: TRBJ1-1; V: TRBV28; D: TRBD1; size: NA; CDR3: CASSAPVPGGARSAEAFF; DNA: TGTGCCAGCAGCGCGCCAGTGCCAGGGGGGGCGAGGTCGGCTGAAGCTTTCTTT
J: TRBJ2-5; V: TRBV6-1; D: NA; size: many; CDR3: CASSDSGETQYF; DNA: TGTGCCAGTTCAGACAGCGGGGAGACCCAGTACTTC
J: TRBJ1-1; V: TRBV29-1; D: NA; size: many; CDR3: CSVVTDSEAFF; DNA: TGCAGCGTGGTCACGGACAGTGAAGCTTTCTTT
J: TRBJ1-1; V: TRBV20-1; D: NA; size: many; CDR3: CSARARFGRNTEAFF; DNA: TGCAGTGCTAGGGCGCGTTTCGGCAGGAACACTGAAGCTTTCTTT
J: TRBJ2-7; V: TRBV10-3; D: TRBD2; size: many; CDR3: CAISDPGGRRVGEQYF; DNA: TGTGCCATCAGTGATCCGGGGGGGCGACGGGTGGGCGAGCAGTACTTC
J: TRBJ1-5; V: TRBV5-1; D: NA; size: many; CDR3: CASSPTGEVNQPQHF; DNA: TGCGCCAGCAGCCCGACAGGAGAAGTCAATCAGCCCCAGCATTTT
J: TRBJ2-7; V: TRBV29-1; D: TRBD1; size: many; CDR3: CSVEASGTGGSYEQYF; DNA: TGCAGCGTTGAAGCTAGTGGGACAGGGGGCTCCTACGAGCAGTACTTC
J: TRBJ2-7; V: TRBV2; D: TRBD2; size: many; CDR3: CASARAAGGAYEQYF; DNA: TGTGCCAGCGCACGGGCTGCGGGAGGAGCCTACGAGCAGTACTTC
J: TRBJ2-5; V: TRBV2; D: NA; size: many; CDR3: CASMQRWETQYF; DNA: TGTGCCAGCATGCAACGTTGGGAGACCCAGTACTTC
J: TRBJ2-7; V: TRBV5-1; D: NA; size: few; CDR3: CASSLESPYEQYF; DNA: TGCGCCAGCAGCTTGGAAAGCCCCTACGAGCAGTACTTC
J: TRBJ1-5; V: TRBV2; D: TRBD1; size: many; CDR3: CASRPGTGGFQPQHF; DNA: TGTGCCAGCAGACCCGGGACAGGGGGCTTCCAGCCCCAGCATTTT
J: TRBJ1-1; V: TRBV19; D: TRBD1; size: NA; CDR3: CASTSTGRAFF; DNA: TGTGCCAGTACCTCGACAGGGCGAGCTTTCTTT
J: TRBJ1-2; V: TRBV20-1; D: NA; size: many; CDR3: CSARPGEIYGYTF; DNA: TGCAGTGCTAGGCCAGGGGAAATCTATGGCTACACCTTC
J: TRBJ1-5; V: TRBV20-1; D: NA; size: many; CDR3: CSARGPGVKDRNQPQHF; DNA: TGCAGTGCTAGAGGACCAGGGGTGAAGGACCGCAATCAGCCCCAGCATTTT
J: TRBJ1-5; V: TRBV19; D: NA; size: many; CDR3: CASSKGRINQPQHF; DNA: TGTGCCAGTAGTAAGGGGCGGATCAATCAGCCCCAGCATTTT
J: TRBJ2-2; V: TRBV7-2; D: NA; size: NA; CDR3: CASAGRRELFF; DNA: TGTGCCAGCGCGGGCAGGCGGGAGCTGTTTTTT
J: TRBJ2-3; V: TRBV12-3/TRBV12-4; D: NA; size: NA; CDR3: CASTAGTSTDTQYF; DNA: TGTGCCAGCACCGCCGGGACAAGCACAGATACGCAGTATTTT
J: TRBJ1-1; V: TRBV4-3; D: NA; size: many; CDR3: CASSQDQGYTEAFF; DNA: TGCGCCAGCAGCCAAGATCAGGGTTACACTGAAGCTTTCTTT
J: TRBJ1-1; V: TRBV10-3; D: NA; size: NA; CDR3: CAISESSDSYTEAFF; DNA: TGTGCCATCAGTGAGTCGAGTGACAGTTACACTGAAGCTTTCTTT
J: TRBJ2-5; V: TRBV10-3; D: NA; size: NA; CDR3: CAISDQAGETQYF; DNA: TGTGCCATCAGTGACCAAGCAGGGGAGACCCAGTACTTC
J: TRBJ1-5; V: TRBV6-6; D: NA; size: many; CDR3: CASRQADQPQHF; DNA: TGTGCCAGCAGACAGGCGGATCAGCCCCAGCATTTT
J: TRBJ1-2; V: TRBV5-4; D: NA; size: NA; CDR3: CASSSKTKFSYGYTF; DNA: TGTGCCAGCAGCTCGAAAACCAAATTCTCCTATGGCTACACCTTC